This T cell receptor (beta chain) comes out of a study of shared clonotypes between healthy human individuals. Whole-study context: There were three CD4 naive, three CD4 memory, two CD8 naive and one CD8 memory plates per donor.

Naive CD8 cells lacked CD45RO and underwent positive selection for CCR7, leaving out terminally differentiated effector memory CD45RA+ cells. Caucasian adults living in Nashville, Tennessee, provided all samples. The V end was cut by 0 bases, the J end by 4 bases, with 7 bases between. The germline CDR1 and CDR2 sequences are ENHRY and SYGVKD. The CDR3 loop spans 14 amino acids. Whole-study results and caveats: A small donor pool kept down the genetic and exposure-history diversity that was represented.

The data were produced by immunoSEQ multiplex PCR, yet TCRdb's version contains in-frame clones alone and is incomplete. The table lists 500,000 to 700,000 clones, approximately 95% of them singletons. Turning to this clone: Antigen specificity is unknown.

This TCR was recovered from a woman aged 30 to 39 in good health. V usage is TRBV10-3 and J usage is TRBJ1-5; TRBD1 is a possible D gene (5 bases). The specimen was naive CD8+ T cells sorted from blood. CDR3 DNA: TGTGCCATCAGTGAGTCCGGGACGAATCAGCCCCAGCATTTT. As protein: CAISESGTNQPQHF.